This T cell receptor beta chain was sequenced for a study of cytomegalovirus exposure and HLA in healthy donors. PCR was performed using 60 Vbeta and 13 Jbeta primers. TCRdb's table, derived via immunoSEQ multiplex PCR, lists solely in-frame clones and lacks some. The table has approximately 190,000 clones, around 75% seen once. The germline V gene encodes CDR1 LNHDA and CDR2 SQIVND (reference sequence). The CDR3 is 16 amino acids. V was clipped by 6 bases and J by 4 bases, with 21 bases between them. The TCR comes from a young woman in good health and CMV-seropositive. J is TRBJ1-2 and V is TRBV19, with D possibly being TRBD1 (6 bases). Sequencing was carried out using PBMCs. The CDR3 nucleotides read TGTGCCAGTAGCCCGATGGGGGCAATGGGGACCTATGGCTACACCTTC. It translates to CASSPMGAMGTYGYTF.